Each of the 3 T cell receptor beta chains below was sequenced from the same sample in a study of spatial heterogeneity in lung cancer. These receptors are not linked to any known antigen. General study results and limits: How many expanded intratumoral alpha and beta TCRs were present tracked the tumor mutation count, which was a count of nonsynonymous mutations.

Noted time point: sample taken at primary tumor resection. Each CDR3 protein gets one entry after TCRdb re-called the 5' RACE reads with MiXCR. The profile covers approximately 7,000 distinct CDR3 sequences, with under 3.5% appearing a single time and approximately 15% taken by the ten largest. The sequences come from lung tumor tissue, collected at surgery. The receptors were sampled from a male donor with early-stage non-small cell lung cancer.

At least ten counts were recorded for this clonotype. The chain links TRBV3-1 to TRBJ2-5, with D uncertain. Trimming shortened V by 4 bases and J by 7 bases, and 13 bases separated the two germline ends. Looked up from germline, CDR1 is LGHDT and CDR2 is YNNKEL (reference sequence). The CDR3 has 13 residues. CDR3 loop: CASSPSQTGTQYF. In DNA, the CDR3 is TGTGCCAGCAGCCCGAGTCAGACTGGGACCCAGTACTTC.

This clonotype came up a few times. The chain links TRBV19 to TRBJ2-3; the match to TRBD2 covers 10 bases. Losses at the gene ends were 6 bases for V and 5 bases for J; bases not matched to a gene: 8. This CDR3 has 15 amino acids. Looked up from germline, CDR1 is LNHDA and CDR2 is SQIVND (reference sequence). CDR3 coding DNA: TGTGCCAGTAGGCCCCTAGCGGGAGCGATAGATACGCAGTATTTT. Its translation is CASRPLAGAIDTQYF.

Within the sample, this clonotype is medium-sized. The chain is built from TRBV6-1 and TRBJ2-5, with unresolved D. The CDR3 is 14 residues long. The V gene lost 2 bases and the J gene lost 0 bases, with 7 bases spanning the gap. Germline CDR1 and CDR2: MNHNS and SASEGT. The chain's CDR3 is CASSELEYQETQYF. CDR3 DNA sequence: TGTGCCAGCAGTGAACTCGAATACCAAGAGACCCAGTACTTC.